Many counts were recorded for the clone carrying this TCR beta chain. Its antigen is not identified. This entry is derived from a study of T cells in Graves' hyperthyroidism and ophthalmopathy. Study conclusions and caveats: Before onset, ophthalmopathy was predicted by the model a median around 6 months earlier.

Looked up from germline, CDR1 is ENHRY and CDR2 is SYGVKD. The CDR3 runs to 13 residues. Deletions cut 0 bases from V and 6 bases from J, with 9 bases between. Hyperthyroidism of Graves' type that showed no ophthalmopathy progression within 18 months was stable. PBMCs were sourced from less than 12 ml fresh peripheral blood. Regions amplified from RNA transcripts were the TCR beta CDR3 regions. HTBI primers were used for first-round RT-PCR of the TCR CDR3. TCRdb re-called the multiplex PCR reads through MiXCR, storing one row per CDR3 protein. Of fewer than 650,000 distinct CDR3 sequences listed, about 14% are singletons.

The sequence was obtained from a woman in her 40s with Graves' hyperthyroidism. V gene TRBV10-3 combines with J gene TRBJ2-7; D gene ambiguous. The sample comprised blood. CDR3 coding DNA: TGTGCCATCAGTGAGTCGATAGTGGCCGAGCAGTACTTC. Its translation: CAISESIVAEQYF.